These 12 T cell receptor beta chains were sequenced from one sample in a study of quantifying T cell responses using KT2 cells. About the research overall: cDNA was made from DNase-treated RNA using alpha and beta constant primers.

A single-stranded UMI oligo with SP2 sequence was ligated to cDNA 3' ends. An equimolar mix of RC1.1 and RC1.2 primed the beta chain across TRBC1 and TRBC2. A single record per CDR3 protein comes from TCRdb applying MiXCR to the UMI-ligation and nested PCR reads. The top ten clones hold roughly 14% of a sample with about 32,000 distinct CDR3 sequences, less than 7.5% of them seen once. Sequencing used PBMCs spiked with cells of the T cell clone KT2. These receptors were collected from a human donor.

This clonotype was counted between two and nine times. The chain carries TRBV20-1 and TRBJ2-2; D is perhaps TRBD1 (5 bases). V was cut by 2 bases and J by 6 bases, with 16 bases left in between. CDR1 is DFQATT, CDR2 SNEGSKA, per germline (reference sequence). The CDR3 has 15 amino acids. The CDR3 sequence is CSARRQGWGSGELFF. CDR3 DNA sequence: TGCAGTGCTAGACGGCAGGGCTGGGGTTCCGGGGAGCTGTTTTTT.

This clonotype showed up just a few times. The rearrangement links TRBV27 to TRBJ1-2; 7 bases align to TRBD1. There are 16 residues in the CDR3. Germline assignment: CDR1 MNHEY and CDR2 SMNVEV (reference sequence). Trimming removed 6 bases from V and 0 bases from J; junction bases left unmatched: 10. The CDR3 here is CASRAGTVEANYGYTF. DNA for the CDR3: TGTGCCAGCAGGGCGGGGACAGTCGAAGCTAACTATGGCTACACCTTC.

The chain combines TRBV6-5 with TRBJ2-1; D gene unclear. The CDR3 totals 12 residues. Per the germline V gene, CDR1 is MNHEY and CDR2 is SVGAGI. V lost 8 bases and J 7 bases, leaving 12 bases between the germline ends. The CDR3 sequence: CASCADGNEQFF. Here the CDR3 DNA reads TGTGCCAGCTGTGCCGACGGGAATGAGCAGTTCTTC.

This chain links TRBV4-2 with TRBJ1-2; the match to TRBD1 covers 12 bases. V was clipped by 2 bases and J by 4 bases; unmatched bases: 5. Germline V gene lookup returns CDR1 LGHNA and CDR2 YNFKEQ. The CDR3 has 16 amino acids. The CDR3: CASSQLGTGGSYGYTF. In DNA form, the CDR3 reads TGTGCCAGCAGCCAATTGGGGACAGGGGGCAGCTATGGCTACACCTTC.

This clonotype was recorded many times. V is TRBV15 and J is TRBJ2-3; 7 nucleotides align to TRBD2. V gave up 2 bases and J gave up 5 bases; unmatched junction bases: 13. Germline V gives CDR1 LNHNV, CDR2 YYDKDF (reference sequence). The CDR3 runs to 17 residues. For the CDR3, the DNA is TGTGCCACCAGCAGATTCTTAATAGCGGAGCGGGGAGATACGCAGTATTTT. Protein: CATSRFLIAERGDTQYF.

This clonotype was observed many times. J is TRBJ2-2 and V is TRBV6-2 or TRBV6-3; D is possibly TRBD1 (5 bases). The V end was cut by 4 bases, the J end by 4 bases, with 10 bases between. Germline V gene data show CDR1 as MNHEY and CDR2 as SVGEGT. This CDR3 is 14 amino acids long. DNA of the CDR3: TGTGCCAGCAGTTGGGGCGGAAGCACCGGGGAGCTGTTTTTT. Translated: CASSWGGSTGELFF.

This clonotype came up a few times. This chain uses TRBV12-3 or TRBV12-4 with TRBJ1-2; 7 nucleotides match TRBD1. This CDR3 has 15 amino acids. V gave up 7 bases and J gave up 4 bases; unmatched junction bases: 12. This CDR3 is CASTDWPGQVYGYTF. The CDR3 DNA reads as TGTGCCAGCACCGACTGGCCCGGACAGGTCTATGGCTACACCTTC.

This clonotype was picked up a small number of times. CDR3 residues: CASSLEGTVVNYGYTF. CDR3 sequence (DNA): TGTGCCAGCAGCTTGGAAGGAACAGTGGTGAACTATGGCTACACCTTC. The chain uses TRBV7-3 and TRBJ1-2; no reliable D call. This CDR3 is 16 amino acids long. The V and J ends lost 3 bases and 2 bases respectively, with 16 bases between them. Germline V lookup: CDR1 SGHTA, CDR2 FQGTGA. The entire variable domain, with the rest obtained from reference TRBV7-3 and TRBJ1-2, is as follows: GAGVSQTPSNKVTEKGKYVELRCDPISGHTALYWYRQSLGQGPEFLIYFQGTGAADDSGLPNDRFFAVRPEGSVSTLKIQRTERGDSAVYLCASSLEGTVVNYGYTFGSGTRLTVV.

This clonotype was seen repeatedly, ten times or more. The rearrangement uses TRBV12-3 or TRBV12-4 and TRBJ2-7; D remains ambiguous. CDR3 size: 12 residues. Trimming removed 5 bases at V and 2 bases at J, with 7 bases between. The CDR3 DNA follows: TGTGCCAGCAGTCCTGGGCCCTACGAGCAGTACTTC. This codes for CASSPGPYEQYF.

The chain has TRBV3-1 and TRBJ2-1, with TRBD2 matching over 8 bases. V shed 3 bases, J shed 4 bases, and the junction held 5 bases outside the gene matches. CDR3 length: 15 amino acids. Germline lookup yields CDR1 LGHDT and CDR2 YNNKEL (reference sequence). CDR3 DNA sequence: TGTGCCAGCAGCCAGGTAGCGGGGAGGTACAATGAGCAGTTCTTC. It codes for CASSQVAGRYNEQFF.

V gene TRBV19 combines with J gene TRBJ2-5, with a possible D match to TRBD2 (6 bases). Trimming left V 3 bases short and J 1 base short, with 9 bases between. Germline V lookup: CDR1 LNHDA, CDR2 SQIVND (reference sequence). The CDR3 is 14 residues long. The CDR3 loop reads CASSIGRTQETQYF. CDR3 nucleotide sequence: TGTGCCAGTAGTATTGGGAGGACCCAAGAGACCCAGTACTTC.

The sample holds many counts of this clonotype. This sequence joins TRBV6-5 and TRBJ1-2; D call uncertain. This CDR3 has 11 residues. From germline, CDR1 is MNHEY and CDR2 SVGAGI. V lost 4 bases and J lost 2, with 2 bases in between. CDR3 protein: CASSSNYGYTF. For the CDR3, the DNA is TGTGCCAGCAGTTCGAACTATGGCTACACCTTC.